This T cell receptor (beta chain) was identified in a study of Graves' ophthalmopathy and Graves' hyperthyroidism. Study observations and caveats: For predicting ophthalmopathy progression, the model had 70.59% sensitivity and roughly 76% specificity. Blood also held most thyroid clonotypes expanded above 0.001 frequency. A model of 13 signatures distinguished ophthalmopathy from stable hyperthyroidism at about 86% sensitivity and about 80% specificity.

This clonotype was counted at least ten times. Its matching antigen is unknown. For repertoire sequencing, the TCR beta CDR3 regions were amplified from RNA transcripts. Second-round multiplex PCR came after first-round RT-PCR with HTBI primers. Using its own MiXCR run on the multiplex PCR reads, TCRdb lists one record per CDR3 protein. Of almost 750,000 distinct CDR3 sequences listed, 40% are singletons. The origin of this receptor is an adult man with Graves' ophthalmopathy. Sequencing used peripheral blood.

The CDR3 is CASSRAKIYGYTF. CDR3 DNA sequence: TGTGCCAGTAGTCGGGCCAAGATCTATGGCTACACCTTC. This sequence joins TRBV19 and TRBJ1-2; D ambiguous. Trimming took off 5 bases at V and 4 bases at J, with 11 bases between the two ends. The CDR3 has 13 amino acids. Germline assignment: CDR1 LNHDA and CDR2 SQIVND (reference sequence).